The rows below give T cell receptor beta chains drawn from one sample of a study of human T cells and chemical hapten exposure. TCRdb re-called the RACE reads with MiXCR, one entry per CDR3 protein. The sample lists 30,000 to 40,000 distinct CDR3 sequences; approximately 7.6% were seen once. Specimen: whole blood, collected in connection with sensitization to the hapten diphenylcyclopropenone (DPC). The receptors here all came from a woman aged 45-60 years with alopecia areata. Some clones in this sample may be carry-over from other donors' samples. The CDR3 runs from the conserved cysteine through the conserved F or W. D genes are given only for firm matches. Only part of the rows carry a size: once, few, many, or a class if the clone is expanded.

v_gene: TRBV3-1; d_gene: TRBD2; abundance: many; j_gene: TRBJ2-1; CDR3nt: TGTGCCAGCAGCCAAGACCCGGGAGGGCCCTATGAGCAGTTCTTC; CDR3aa: CASSQDPGGPYEQFF
v_gene: TRBV20-1; d_gene: .; abundance: .; j_gene: TRBJ2-2; CDR3nt: TGCAGTGCCCGTACCACTATCGGGGAGCTGTTTTTT; CDR3aa: CSARTTIGELFF
v_gene: TRBV20-1; d_gene: .; abundance: many; j_gene: TRBJ2-5; CDR3nt: TGCAGTGCTCGGGACAACCAAGAGACCCAGTACTTC; CDR3aa: CSARDNQETQYF
v_gene: TRBV20-1; d_gene: .; abundance: .; j_gene: TRBJ2-3; CDR3nt: TGCAGTGCCGCCGGGGCTCATGGGGATACGCAGTATTTT; CDR3aa: CSAAGAHGDTQYF
v_gene: TRBV12-3/TRBV12-4; d_gene: .; abundance: medium-sized; j_gene: TRBJ1-5; CDR3nt: TGTGCCAGCAGTTCACTCAGGGAGGCGGGTCAGCCCCAGCATTTT; CDR3aa: CASSSLREAGQPQHF
v_gene: TRBV10-3; d_gene: .; abundance: many; j_gene: TRBJ2-2; CDR3nt: TGTGCCATCAGTGAGTCAGGGCCCGATTCGAACACCGGGGAGCTGTTTTTT; CDR3aa: CAISESGPDSNTGELFF
v_gene: TRBV10-1; d_gene: .; abundance: few; j_gene: TRBJ2-7; CDR3nt: TGCGCCAGCAGTGAGTCTCCTGCCAACGAGCAGTACTTC; CDR3aa: CASSESPANEQYF
v_gene: TRBV7-3; d_gene: .; abundance: many; j_gene: TRBJ1-1; CDR3nt: TGTGCCAGCAGCCCCGGGCTACTGGGAAGCGGCACTGAAGCTTTCTTT; CDR3aa: CASSPGLLGSGTEAFF
v_gene: TRBV11-2; d_gene: .; abundance: .; j_gene: TRBJ2-2; CDR3nt: TGTGCCAGCAGCACCGGGACATCGAACACCGGGGAGCTGTTTTTT; CDR3aa: CASSTGTSNTGELFF
v_gene: TRBV5-1; d_gene: .; abundance: .; j_gene: TRBJ1-1; CDR3nt: TGCGCCAGCAGCTTCGGGACAAACACTGAAGCTTTCTTT; CDR3aa: CASSFGTNTEAFF
v_gene: TRBV27; d_gene: TRBD1; abundance: many; j_gene: TRBJ1-6; CDR3nt: TGTGCCACCAGACGGGGACAGGGCGATTCACCCCTCCACTTT; CDR3aa: CATRRGQGDSPLHF
v_gene: TRBV7-8; d_gene: .; abundance: many; j_gene: TRBJ2-2; CDR3nt: TGTGCCAGCAGCCTGACAGTGAACACCGGGGAGCTGTTTTTT; CDR3aa: CASSLTVNTGELFF
v_gene: TRBV29-1; d_gene: TRBD1; abundance: many; j_gene: TRBJ1-6; CDR3nt: TGCAGCGCATTGACAGGGACCCAAAATTCACCCCTCCACTTT; CDR3aa: CSALTGTQNSPLHF
v_gene: TRBV2; d_gene: TRBD1; abundance: many; j_gene: TRBJ2-1; CDR3nt: TGTGCCAGCAGTGGCCCCTTCCCGGACAGGGGTGATGAGCAGTTCTTC; CDR3aa: CASSGPFPDRGDEQFF
v_gene: TRBV29-1; d_gene: TRBD1; abundance: many; j_gene: TRBJ2-2; CDR3nt: TGCAGCGTGACGGGACAGGCCGACACCGGGGAGCTGTTTTTT; CDR3aa: CSVTGQADTGELFF
v_gene: TRBV7-2; d_gene: .; abundance: .; j_gene: TRBJ2-4; CDR3nt: TGTGCCAGCAGCTCACCCGACAGAGCCAAAAACATTCAGTACTTC; CDR3aa: CASSSPDRAKNIQYF
v_gene: TRBV20-1; d_gene: TRBD1; abundance: few; j_gene: TRBJ2-7; CDR3nt: TGCAGTGCTAGAGTCCAAAAGGGGGCGAAGGGGCAGTACTTC; CDR3aa: CSARVQKGAKGQYF
v_gene: TRBV7-3; d_gene: .; abundance: few; j_gene: TRBJ2-3; CDR3nt: TGTGCCAGCAGCTTAGGGGCCGGGGGTAGAGCAGATACGCAGTATTTT; CDR3aa: CASSLGAGGRADTQYF
v_gene: TRBV9; d_gene: TRBD2; abundance: few; j_gene: TRBJ2-3; CDR3nt: TGTGCCAGCAGCGTAGCTGGCGGGAGGACCCGGGCAGATTCGCAGTATTTT; CDR3aa: CASSVAGGRTRADSQYF
v_gene: TRBV18; d_gene: TRBD1; abundance: many; j_gene: TRBJ1-1; CDR3nt: TGTGCCAGCTCACCCTCCACAGGGGCGGCCACTGAAGCTTTCTTT; CDR3aa: CASSPSTGAATEAFF